Each of the 32 T cell receptor beta chains below was sequenced from the same sample in a study of T-cell reconstitution after alpha-beta-depleted transplantation in children (TCRdb year 2016). The receptor library was made with PCR. Instrument on record: Illumina HiSeq 2500. TCR libraries were prepared with molecular barcoding, using unique molecular identifiers to normalize TCRbeta repertoire quantification. TCRdb reran the public reads through fastp at Q25 and MiXCR, keeping productive beta chains. Each entry is one CDR3 protein sequence, shown with its most common DNA and genes. This sample lists some 500,000 distinct CDR3 sequences; approximately 20% were detected once. 2.5% to 4% of the sample goes to the ten largest clones. The input for sequencing was PBMCs from the stem cell graft donor, taken from the stem cell graft. Source of these receptors: a human donor who donated a stem cell graft to a child with acute lymphoblastic leukemia.

This clonotype was seen a few times. The genes are TRBV12-3 or TRBV12-4 and TRBJ2-4; D might be TRBD2 (6 bases). This CDR3 has 16 residues. V shed 4 bases and J shed 0 bases, with 13 bases lying between them. The CDR3 sequence is CASSSGSTLAKNIQYF. The CDR3 nucleotides are TGTGCCAGCAGTTCCGGGAGCACCCTAGCCAAAAACATTCAGTACTTC.

This chain uses TRBV9 with TRBJ2-3; TRBD1 might be the D (5 bases). Germline CDR1 reads SGDLS; CDR2 reads YYNGEE. This CDR3 is 13 amino acids long. Deletions cut 3 bases from V and 2 bases from J, with 7 bases between. CDR3 loop: CASSEGYTDTQYF. In nucleotides, the CDR3 is TGTGCCAGCAGCGAGGGGTACACAGATACGCAGTATTTT.

A few counts support this clonotype. The V gene is TRBV20-1, the J gene TRBJ2-7, with TRBD2 matching 9 bases. The J segment lost 4 bases and the V segment lost 1 base, leaving 14 bases of the junction unmatched. Germline V gene lookup returns CDR1 DFQATT and CDR2 SNEGSKA (reference sequence). The length of the CDR3 is 17 residues. This CDR3 reads CSARAPRLAGPPYEQYF. In DNA form, the CDR3 reads TGCAGTGCTAGAGCCCCCCGGCTAGCGGGACCCCCATACGAGCAGTACTTC.

CDR3 bases: TGTGCCATCAAGGAGGGCCTGAACACTGAAGCTTTCTTT. Residues: CAIKEGLNTEAFF. The chain recombines TRBV10-3 with TRBJ1-1; no firm D call. The CDR3 is 13 residues long. Trimming removed 7 bases from V and 0 bases from J, with 9 bases in between. Germline V gene lookup returns CDR1 ENHRY and CDR2 SYGVKD.

V and J are TRBV18 and TRBJ1-1; no clear D gene. The CDR3 sequence is 16 residues long. Germline V lookup: CDR1 KGHSH, CDR2 LQKENI. V dropped 4 bases and J dropped 1 base, with 16 bases sitting between them. CDR3 bases: TGTGCCAGCTCACGCTTGGAGGGATTGGGGAACACTGAAGCTTTCTTT. Its protein product is CASSRLEGLGNTEAFF.

This clonotype has more than one count but fewer than ten. The CDR3 nucleotides are TGTGCCAGCAGCTCCCGGGCTCAGCGGGAAACCTACGAGCAGTACTTC. The encoded protein is CASSSRAQRETYEQYF. The genes are TRBV7-9 and TRBJ2-7; 7 nucleotides align to TRBD2. CDR3 size: 16 residues. Per the germline V gene, CDR1 is SEHNR and CDR2 is FQNEAQ (reference sequence). The junction had 11 bases not matched to a gene; V was cut back by 4 bases and J by 2 bases.

For this clonotype: Germline and junction disagree at one end, which may indicate a read error. The rearrangement uses TRBV3-1 and TRBJ1-1; 9 positions match TRBD1. There are 19 residues in the CDR3. CDR1 LGHDT and CDR2 YNNKEL come from the germline V gene (reference sequence). For the CDR3, the DNA is TGTGCCAGCTGCCAATATGACTATGACAGGGGGATTATGAACACTGAAGCTTTCTTT. This translates into CASCQYDYDRGIMNTEAFF. The variable domain in full, completed from reference TRBV3-1 and TRBJ1-1, reads DTAVSQTPKYLVTQMGNDKSIKCEQNLGHDTMYWYKQDSKKFLKIMFSYNNKELIINETVPNRFSPKSPDKAHLNLHINSLELGDSAVYFCASCQYDYDRGIMNTEAFFGQGTRLTVV.

The chain recombines TRBV5-8 with TRBJ1-1; the D gene is possibly TRBD1 (5 bases). CDR1 SGHTS and CDR2 YDEGEE come from the germline V gene. This CDR3 has 15 amino acids. Trimming removed 1 base from V and 4 bases from J, with 14 bases in between. Here the CDR3 DNA reads TGTGCCAGCAGCTTGTCGAGCTGGGGGAGCACTGAAGCTTTCTTT. This translates into CASSLSSWGSTEAFF.

This chain uses TRBV5-1 with TRBJ2-7; D remains unclear. The CDR3 sequence is 17 residues long. V lost 4 bases to trimming and J lost 3 bases, with 23 bases between them. The V gene's germline CDR1 is SGHRS and CDR2 YFSETQ. In DNA form, the CDR3 reads TGCGCCAGCAGCGAGCCTCACGACCTATACTCCCACTACGAGCAGTACTTC. This codes for CASSEPHDLYSHYEQYF.

A few counts support this clonotype. V and J are TRBV10-3 and TRBJ2-7, with D unresolved. The V gene lost 0 bases and the J gene lost 4 bases, with 10 bases spanning the gap. CDR1 is ENHRY and CDR2 is SYGVKD in the germline V gene. This CDR3 comprises 14 residues. In DNA, the CDR3 is TGTGCCATCAGTGAGTCGGCAGGCTTATACGAGCAGTACTTC. This translates into CAISESAGLYEQYF.

The chain carries TRBV7-9 and TRBJ2-3; a possible D gene is TRBD2 (6 bases). CDR3 length: 16 residues. Germline CDR1 and CDR2: SEHNR and FQNEAQ (reference sequence). Trimming stripped 8 bases from V and 0 bases from J, with 18 bases between. The CDR3 reads CASELGRITSTDTQYF. The CDR3 DNA reads as TGTGCCAGCGAGTTGGGGAGGATCACTAGCACAGATACGCAGTATTTT.

This clonotype was counted between two and nine times. V gene TRBV4-1 combines with J gene TRBJ2-5; D unresolved. Germline CDR1 and CDR2: MGHRA and YSYEKL. This CDR3 has 16 residues. V lost 0 bases and J lost 5, with 16 bases in between. The CDR3 DNA sequence: TGCGCCAGCAGCCAAGATAAACAGATCCGTGGGGAGACCCAGTACTTC. This sequence encodes CASSQDKQIRGETQYF.

A few counts support this clonotype. The chain recombines TRBV11-2 with TRBJ1-4, with D possibly matching TRBD1 (5 bases). The CDR3 sequence is 14 residues long. Deletions cut 1 base from V and 6 bases from J, with 9 bases between. Germline assignment: CDR1 SGHAT and CDR2 FQNNGV. This CDR3 reads CASSLGGVDEKLFF. CDR3 DNA sequence: TGTGCCAGCAGCTTAGGAGGGGTCGATGAAAAACTGTTTTTT.

This clonotype was detected only a few times. This chain uses TRBV3-1 with TRBJ2-3; 12 bases line up with TRBD2. V was clipped by 8 bases and J by 0 bases; unmatched bases: 0. Germline V gene data show CDR1 as LGHDT and CDR2 as YNNKEL (reference sequence). The CDR3 is 14 residues long. CDR3 in amino acids: CASGTSGSTDTQYF. In DNA form, the CDR3 reads TGTGCCAGCGGGACTAGCGGGAGCACAGATACGCAGTATTTT.

This clonotype has just a few counts. V is TRBV7-2 and J is TRBJ1-2; weak D call: TRBD1 (6 bases). The V and J ends lost 1 base and 6 bases respectively, with 18 bases between them. The CDR3 is 16 residues long. Germline CDR1 is SGHTA and CDR2 is FQGNSA. CDR3 bases: TGTGCCAGCAGCTTAGGGGGGGCCCGGGTCAGGGATGGCTACACCTTC. It yields the protein CASSLGGARVRDGYTF.

This clonotype has a handful of counts. This chain joins TRBV5-1 and TRBJ2-5; 7 bases are shared with TRBD1. Germline V gives CDR1 SGHRS, CDR2 YFSETQ. Unmatched junction bases numbered 15, after V lost 4 bases and J lost 3 bases. The CDR3 has 17 amino acids. The CDR3 loop reads CASSQGIRDRAKETQYF. CDR3 in DNA: TGCGCCAGCAGCCAGGGGATACGGGACAGAGCTAAAGAGACCCAGTACTTC.

The chain joins TRBV20-1 to TRBJ2-7; D unresolved. Germline lookup yields CDR1 DFQATT and CDR2 SNEGSKA (reference sequence). There are 12 residues in the CDR3. The V and J ends lost 0 bases and 0 bases respectively, with 3 bases between them. The DNA for the CDR3 is TGCAGTGCTAGAGATCTCTCCTACGAGCAGTACTTC. It encodes CSARDLSYEQYF.

The rearrangement uses TRBV4-1 and TRBJ2-7; D is uncertain. The germline V gene has CDR1 MGHRA and CDR2 YSYEKL. The CDR3 has 15 residues. Trimming removed 4 bases from V and 4 bases from J, with 17 bases in between. CDR3 nucleotides: TGCGCCAGCAGCCCTACGGACCTGCAAACGTACGAGCAGTACTTC. Translating it yields CASSPTDLQTYEQYF.

The rearrangement uses TRBV5-4 and TRBJ2-2; 10 nucleotides agree with TRBD2. The trim removed 2 bases at V and 4 bases at J, leaving 23 bases unmatched. Per germline, CDR1 SGHNT and CDR2 YYREEE (reference sequence). The CDR3 loop spans 22 amino acids. The CDR3 DNA is TGTGCCAGCAGCTTACCACAAGCGCCGGCCAGAGCGGGAGGGCCGGGCACCGGGGAGCTGTTTTTT. As protein: CASSLPQAPARAGGPGTGELFF.

The chain uses TRBV20-1 and TRBJ2-4; a weak D match, TRBD1 (6 bases). The V gene's germline CDR1 is DFQATT and CDR2 SNEGSKA (reference sequence). Trimming took off 6 bases at V and 3 bases at J, with 12 bases between the two ends. The CDR3 spans 13 residues. CDR3 nucleotide sequence: TGCAGTGCGAGACAGGTTGACAAAAACATTCAGTACTTC. This translates into CSARQVDKNIQYF.

This clonotype was detected a few times. The genes are TRBV24-1 and TRBJ2-5, with D maybe TRBD1 (5 bases). The CDR3 runs to 12 residues. Germline CDR1 KGHDR, CDR2 SFDVKD. The V end lost 6 bases, the J end lost 3 bases, and 7 bases lay between the germline ends. In DNA, the CDR3 is TGTGCCACCAGTAGGGGTGAAGAGACCCAGTACTTC. It codes for CATSRGEETQYF.

This clonotype was recorded a few times. This chain's CDR3 is CASNPSDLPLNYGYTF. The DNA of the CDR3 is TGTGCCAGCAATCCGTCGGACCTACCCCTTAACTATGGCTACACCTTC. J is TRBJ1-2 and V is TRBV6-2 or TRBV6-3; no clear D gene. Trimming took off 7 bases at V and 1 base at J, with 19 bases between the two ends. Germline V gene sequence: CDR1 MNHEY, CDR2 SVGEGT. The CDR3 consists of 16 residues.

This clonotype has more than one count but fewer than ten. This chain links TRBV6-4 with TRBJ2-3; 8 bases map to TRBD1. This CDR3 is 14 amino acids long. The germline V gene encodes CDR1 MRHNA and CDR2 SNTAGT. The trim removed 3 bases at V and 2 bases at J, leaving 1 base unmatched. The CDR3 here is CASSEDRATDTQYF. CDR3 coding DNA: TGTGCCAGCAGTGAGGACAGGGCCACAGATACGCAGTATTTT.

This clonotype was seen many times. Germline and junction disagree at one end, which may indicate a read error. V is TRBV5-1 and J is TRBJ2-2, with D possibly TRBD1 on 6 matching bases. This CDR3 is 14 amino acids long. Germline assignment: CDR1 SGHRS and CDR2 YFSETQ. CDR3 DNA sequence: TGTGCCAGCAGCCTGGGACAGAACACCGGGGAGCTGTTTTTT. Its translation: CASSLGQNTGELFF.

This clonotype was counted ten times or more. V and J are TRBV6-5 and TRBJ1-3; 7 nucleotides match TRBD1. From germline, CDR1 is MNHEY and CDR2 SVGAGI. There are 13 residues in the CDR3. The V segment lost 11 bases and the J segment 1 base; nucleotides outside the gene matches: 5. The DNA for the CDR3 is TGTGCCGCCACGACAGGGTCTGGAAACACCATATATTTT. It encodes CAATTGSGNTIYF.

The V and J genes are TRBV19 and TRBJ2-3; 14 bases match TRBD2. This CDR3 contains 15 residues. Germline assignment: CDR1 LNHDA and CDR2 SQIVND (reference sequence). With 8 bases clipped from V and 5 bases from J, the junction kept 6 bases outside the gene matches. The CDR3 DNA follows: TGTGCCAGTGCGGGACTAGCGGGAGCGGGAGATACGCAGTATTTT. Translated, it gives CASAGLAGAGDTQYF.

This clonotype was seen once. In DNA, the CDR3 is TGTGCCAGCAGTTCCCCTTTTTCGGGCAGGGCTTCCTACGAGCAGTACTTC. Translating it yields CASSSPFSGRASYEQYF. The rearrangement uses TRBV27 and TRBJ2-7; the D gene is possibly TRBD1 (5 bases). CDR1 and CDR2 from the germline V gene are MNHEY and SMNVEV (reference sequence). The CDR3 sequence is 17 residues long. V was cut by 4 bases and J by 1 base, with 20 bases left in between.

This chain connects TRBV5-1 to TRBJ2-5, with 8 bases identical to TRBD2. CDR3 length: 15 amino acids. V lost 3 bases to trimming and J lost 5 bases; unmatched junction nucleotides: 9. Germline V lookup: CDR1 SGHRS, CDR2 YFSETQ. CDR3 nucleotide sequence: TGCGCCAGCAGCTCCCAGCGGGAGCTGACGGAGACCCAGTACTTC. Amino acids: CASSSQRELTETQYF.

This clonotype was counted a few times. The V call is TRBV29-1, the J call TRBJ2-3, with 10 bases that match TRBD1. Germline lookup yields CDR1 SQVTM and CDR2 ANQGSEA. This CDR3 is built from 14 residues. Trimming cost V 6 bases and J 4 bases; bases outside gene matches: 7. As DNA, the CDR3 is TGCAGCGTGGTGACAGGGGGCAGCTCAGATACGCAGTATTTT. This gives the protein CSVVTGGSSDTQYF.

This clonotype occurred a few times. This chain joins TRBV18 and TRBJ2-1; 10 positions match TRBD2. V dropped 1 base and J dropped 9; count of bases not matched to a gene: 12. The CDR3 runs 17 residues. Germline CDR1 and CDR2: KGHSH and LQKENI. CDR3 in amino acids: CASSPRLAGVNIGEQFF. The DNA of the CDR3 is TGTGCCAGCTCACCACGGCTAGCGGGAGTAAATATAGGTGAGCAGTTCTTC.

The rearrangement links TRBV16 to TRBJ2-7, with a possible D match to TRBD2 (5 bases). The germline V gene encodes CDR1 KGHSY and CDR2 FQNENV. The CDR3 extends over 14 amino acids. Trimming took 3 bases from V and 4 from J, leaving 13 bases between them. CDR3 sequence (DNA): TGTGCCAGCAGCCAGCTTTTGGACTCATACGAGCAGTACTTC. This sequence encodes CASSQLLDSYEQYF.

This clonotype was detected only a few times. The V and J genes are TRBV20-1 and TRBJ1-2; weak D call: TRBD1 (5 bases). V lost 6 bases and J 5 bases, leaving 19 bases between the germline ends. The CDR3 spans 14 residues. Looked up from germline, CDR1 is DFQATT and CDR2 is SNEGSKA (reference sequence). The CDR3 sequence: CSALTEPGFYGYTF. For the CDR3, the DNA is TGCAGTGCGCTGACAGAACCGGGTTTTTATGGCTACACCTTC.